Shown below are 25 T cell receptor beta chains from a single sample sequenced in a study of CD8 T cells in Susac syndrome. Random hexamers were used to reverse transcribe an amount of about 0.5 to 1 ug RNA. A single record per CDR3 protein comes from TCRdb applying MiXCR to the immunoSEQ multiplex PCR reads. The table lists 45,000 to 60,000 distinct CDR3 sequences, roughly 93% of them singletons, with around 0.49% in the top ten. What was sequenced was CD8+ T cells from PBMCs. All receptors come from a human donor with multiple sclerosis.

The rearrangement uses TRBV24-1 and TRBJ2-2; 7 positions match TRBD1. The CDR3 contains 19 residues. CDR1 is KGHDR, CDR2 SFDVKD, per germline. Trimming cost V 2 bases and J 0 bases; bases outside gene matches: 11. CDR3 loop: CATSDSPRRTGTNTGELFF. The CDR3 DNA is TGTGCCACCAGTGATTCTCCCCGCAGGACAGGCACGAACACCGGGGAGCTGTTTTTT.

The CDR3 DNA reads TGTGCCAGCAGTGCCCTGCGGGGAAGGGGACAAGAGACCCAGTACTTC. Translation: CASSALRGRGQETQYF. The V and J genes are TRBV28 and TRBJ2-5; a possible D gene is TRBD2 (6 bases). The CDR3 length is 16 residues. Germline V gene sequence: CDR1 MDHEN, CDR2 SYDVKM. V lost 5 bases to trimming and J lost 2 bases, with 18 bases between them.

The chain recombines TRBV7-9 with TRBJ2-1; 9 bases fit TRBD2. The germline gives CDR1 SEHNR, CDR2 FQNEAQ (reference sequence). This CDR3 is 16 amino acids long. V was clipped by 1 base and J by 9 bases; unmatched bases: 10. CDR3 in amino acids: CASSLDPAGGAVEQFF. As DNA, the CDR3 is TGTGCCAGCAGCTTAGATCCAGCGGGGGGAGCGGTTGAGCAGTTCTTC. Full variable domain (missing parts from reference TRBV7-9 and TRBJ2-1): DTGVSQNPRHKITKRGQNVTFRCDPISEHNRLYWYRQTLGQGPEFLTYFQNEAQLEKSRLLSDRFSAERPKGSFSTLEIQRTEQGDSAMYLCASSLDPAGGAVEQFFGPGTRLTVL.

This clonotype was counted between two and nine times. The chain recombines TRBV6-5 with TRBJ1-3; no firm D call. The germline gives CDR1 MNHEY, CDR2 SVGAGI. Between the trimmed V and J ends, which lost 2 bases and 2 bases, there was a span of 13 bases. The CDR3 runs 16 residues. The CDR3 loop reads CASSYGGELTGNTIYF. In DNA form, the CDR3 reads TGTGCCAGCAGTTACGGTGGGGAGCTAACTGGAAACACCATATATTTT.

CDR3 in amino acids: CASSSAGEGARTDTQYF. In DNA form, the CDR3 reads TGTGCCAGCAGCTCGGCCGGTGAGGGGGCGCGCACAGATACGCAGTATTTT. The chain is built from TRBV5-6 and TRBJ2-3, with 7 bases fitting TRBD1. Trimming removed 3 bases from V and 1 base from J; junction bases left unmatched: 11. The CDR3 sequence is 17 residues long. Germline-derived CDR1 and CDR2 are SGHDT and YYEEEE.

This clonotype was seen once. The rearrangement uses TRBV20-1 and TRBJ2-1, with D perhaps matching TRBD2 (6 bases). Germline-derived CDR1 and CDR2 are DFQATT and SNEGSKA (reference sequence). V was cut by 3 bases and J by 5 bases, with 20 bases left in between. The length of the CDR3 is 16 residues. The CDR3 here is CSASTYPGEVHNEQFF. The CDR3 nucleotides read TGCAGTGCTAGTACTTACCCCGGGGAGGTCCACAATGAGCAGTTCTTC.

The V and J genes are TRBV4-1 and TRBJ1-2; 10 bases are a match to TRBD1. The CDR3 loop spans 16 amino acids. Germline CDR1 is MGHRA and CDR2 is YSYEKL. V trimming: 3 bases; J trimming: 4 bases; junction bases outside the gene matches: 8. The DNA for the CDR3 is TGCGCCAGCAGCCAGGCACTGACAGGGGGCGGCTATGGCTACACCTTC. As protein: CASSQALTGGGYGYTF.

This clonotype was observed a single time. V gene TRBV23-1 combines with J gene TRBJ2-4; a possible D gene is TRBD1 (5 bases). TRBV23-1 counts as an open reading frame of uncertain function. The ends were cut back, 3 bases at V and 0 bases at J, with 12 bases in the middle. CDR3 length: 16 amino acids. CDR3 residues: CASSHRERIAKNIQYF. CDR3 nucleotides: TGCGCCAGCAGTCACAGGGAAAGGATAGCCAAAAACATTCAGTACTTC.

J is TRBJ2-1 and V is TRBV20-1; 7 bases agree with TRBD1. Germline V gene data show CDR1 as DFQATT and CDR2 as SNEGSKA (reference sequence). Germline trimming cut 3 bases from V and 4 bases from J; bases unmatched to any gene: 3. The CDR3 covers 13 residues. Written as DNA, the CDR3 is TGCAGTGCTAGCACAGGGGAATACAATGAGCAGTTCTTC. It yields the protein CSASTGEYNEQFF.

The rearrangement uses TRBV4-1 and TRBJ2-2, with D possibly matching TRBD2 (5 bases). The V and J ends lost 0 bases and 6 bases respectively, with 20 bases between them. This CDR3 has 18 residues. Germline assignment: CDR1 MGHRA and CDR2 YSYEKL. The CDR3 sequence: CASSQDSSEVLGSGELFF. As DNA, the CDR3 is TGCGCCAGCAGCCAAGATAGTAGCGAGGTACTAGGGTCCGGGGAGCTGTTTTTT.

J is TRBJ2-1 and V is TRBV6-4; TRBD1 agrees at 11 bases. CDR3 length: 15 amino acids. The germline V gene encodes CDR1 MRHNA and CDR2 SNTAGT. The V gene end was trimmed by 0 bases and the J gene end by 8 bases; junction bases not matched to a gene: 3. CDR3 DNA sequence: TGTGCCAGCAGTGACTCCCCGGGACAGGGGGATGAGCAGTTCTTC. Translation: CASSDSPGQGDEQFF.

This chain links TRBV7-3 with TRBJ2-5; D might be TRBD2 (5 bases). V was cut by 1 base and J by 5 bases, with 11 bases left in between. CDR3 length: 14 amino acids. Germline V CDR1 and CDR2: SGHTA, FQGTGA. Written as DNA, the CDR3 is TGTGCCAGCAGCTTAAGTTTTAGGGAGGAGACCCAGTACTTC. Protein sequence: CASSLSFREETQYF. The full variable domain, its missing parts supplied by reference TRBV7-3 and TRBJ2-5, is GAGVSQTPSNKVTEKGKYVELRCDPISGHTALYWYRQSLGQGPEFLIYFQGTGAADDSGLPNDRFFAVRPEGSVSTLKIQRTERGDSAVYLCASSLSFREETQYFGPGTRLLVL.

The chain has TRBV7-3 and TRBJ2-1; 7 bases align to TRBD1. The CDR3 runs 12 residues. V lost 5 bases to trimming and J lost 9 bases; unmatched junction nucleotides: 4. The germline V gene encodes CDR1 SGHTA and CDR2 FQGTGA. CDR3 region: CASSMTGTEQFF. The CDR3 DNA sequence: TGTGCCAGCAGCATGACAGGGACTGAGCAGTTCTTC.

J is TRBJ1-5 and V is TRBV27; D is unresolved. This CDR3 has 12 amino acids. Deletions cut 3 bases from V and 4 bases from J, with 4 bases between. In germline, CDR1 is MNHEY, CDR2 SMNVEV (reference sequence). The CDR3 here is CASSFSNQPQHF. CDR3 coding DNA: TGTGCCAGCAGTTTTAGTAATCAGCCCCAGCATTTT.

This chain connects TRBV7-2 to TRBJ2-1; 10 bases are shared with TRBD2. V gave up 4 bases and J gave up 2 bases; unmatched junction bases: 2. Germline V gene lookup returns CDR1 SGHTA and CDR2 FQGNSA. CDR3 length equals 15 residues. For the CDR3, the DNA is TGTGCCAGCAGCTGGCTAGCGGGGGCCTACAATGAGCAGTTCTTC. Its translation: CASSWLAGAYNEQFF.

This chain connects TRBV19 to TRBJ2-7, with D hard to call. The CDR3 extends over 13 amino acids. The V and J ends lost 1 base and 6 bases respectively, with 10 bases between them. From germline, CDR1 is LNHDA and CDR2 SQIVND (reference sequence). DNA for the CDR3: TGTGCCAGTAGTATAGGGCTCCAGGCCGAGCAGTACTTC. It encodes CASSIGLQAEQYF.

Points on this clonotype: An end of the junction differs from the germline gene, which may be a read error. This rearrangement joins TRBV2 to TRBJ1-2; D unresolved. CDR3 length equals 13 residues. The germline V gene encodes CDR1 SNHLY and CDR2 FYNNEI. CDR3 in DNA: TGTGCCAGCAGTGAAGGAGGAAGGGAGGGTCTTCCCTTC. This sequence encodes CASSEGGREGLPF.

The chain combines TRBV28 with TRBJ1-2, with 7 nucleotides matching TRBD1. With 10 bases clipped from V and 7 bases from J, the junction kept 15 bases outside the gene matches. CDR3 size: 14 residues. Germline V gives CDR1 MDHEN, CDR2 SYDVKM. In DNA form, the CDR3 reads TGTGCCACCACGGGGACAGATAGTGGAGGTGGCTACACCTTC. Amino acids: CATTGTDSGGGYTF.

The table lists this clonotype with a few counts. The V and J genes are TRBV20-1 and TRBJ2-7; a possible D gene is TRBD2 (6 bases). Trimming took 0 bases from V and 6 from J, leaving 21 bases between them. Germline V gene lookup returns CDR1 DFQATT and CDR2 SNEGSKA (reference sequence). The CDR3 runs 16 residues. The CDR3 bases are TGCAGTGCTAGAGATCTGATGGCTCTCCGACTAGGCGAGCAGTACTTC. Translating gives CSARDLMALRLGEQYF.

The chain employs TRBV19 and TRBJ2-7; a possible D gene is TRBD2 (5 bases). This CDR3 has 13 residues. The V end was cut by 5 bases, the J end by 4 bases, with 12 bases between. Germline CDR1 is LNHDA and CDR2 is SQIVND (reference sequence). The DNA of the CDR3 is TGTGCCAGTAGTGCAGGACGGACTTACGAGCAGTACTTC. It encodes CASSAGRTYEQYF.

The chain couples TRBV4-3 to TRBJ2-7; 7 bases align to TRBD2. From germline, CDR1 is LGHNA and CDR2 YSLEER. The CDR3 has 16 residues. V was clipped by 0 bases and J by 4 bases; unmatched bases: 9. This chain's CDR3 is CASSQDRSGVFYEQYF. The CDR3 nucleotides are TGCGCCAGCAGCCAAGATCGCAGCGGGGTCTTTTACGAGCAGTACTTC.

The rearrangement uses TRBV12-5 and TRBJ2-7, with 7 bases lining up with TRBD1. Germline V gives CDR1 LGHNT, CDR2 FRNRAP. The junction had 3 bases not matched to a gene; V was cut back by 3 bases and J by 1 base. This CDR3 contains 14 residues. The CDR3 protein is CASGFGQVSYEQYF. CDR3 DNA sequence: TGTGCTAGTGGTTTCGGACAGGTTTCCTACGAGCAGTACTTC.

The CDR3 region has the DNA TGCAGCGTAGACAACTATGGCTACACCTTC. Residues: CSVDNYGYTF. This chain connects TRBV29-1 to TRBJ1-2; D uncertain. V shed 6 bases and J shed 2 bases, with 4 bases lying between them. Germline V gene lookup returns CDR1 SQVTM and CDR2 ANQGSEA. This CDR3 contains 10 residues.

V gene TRBV4-1 combines with J gene TRBJ2-7, with 10 bases matching TRBD1. The CDR3 loop spans 16 amino acids. V gave up 0 bases and J gave up 4 bases; unmatched junction bases: 6. CDR1 is MGHRA and CDR2 is YSYEKL in the germline V gene. The CDR3 nucleotides read TGCGCCAGCAGCCAAGATAGGGGGACAGGGGTTTACGAGCAGTACTTC. It is translated as CASSQDRGTGVYEQYF.

The gene calls are TRBV5-1 and TRBJ2-2, with D unresolved. The germline V and J ends were trimmed by 0 bases and 5 bases, with 17 bases remaining between them. Germline V gene data show CDR1 as SGHRS and CDR2 as YFSETQ. This CDR3 region has 17 residues. The chain's CDR3 is CASSLAAFWVRTGELFF. In DNA, the CDR3 is TGCGCCAGCAGCTTGGCGGCATTCTGGGTCAGGACCGGGGAGCTGTTTTTT.